This entry lists 27 T cell receptor beta chains sequenced from one sample in a study of T-cell reconstitution after alpha-beta-depleted transplantation in children. A TCRbeta library incorporating unique molecular identifiers was prepared. TCRdb itself ran the PCR reads through MiXCR, one entry per CDR3 protein. The data contain around 490,000 distinct CDR3 sequences, roughly 10% of them singletons. Sample: PBMCs, mostly from graft donor cells, taken 180 days after TCRalphabeta/CD19-depleted stem cell transplant. Receptor source: a female patient younger than 10 who had a stem cell transplant for aplastic anemia, so the T cells may come from the graft donor.

In its sample, this clonotype was seen a few times. The chain is built from TRBV20-1 and TRBJ1-5; a weak D match, TRBD1 (5 bases). Germline V gene lookup returns CDR1 DFQATT and CDR2 SNEGSKA (reference sequence). The CDR3 sequence is 14 residues long. Trimming took 6 bases from V and 2 from J, leaving 14 bases between them. CDR3 region: CSASRLGGNQPQHF. The CDR3 region has the DNA TGCAGTGCCTCTAGACTGGGGGGCAATCAGCCCCAGCATTTT.

The V and J genes are TRBV27 and TRBJ2-7; D is undetermined. The CDR3 covers 13 residues. Germline V lookup: CDR1 MNHEY, CDR2 SMNVEV (reference sequence). V lost 4 bases, J lost 1 base, and 8 bases lay in between. The chain's CDR3 is CASSWAESYEQYF. The CDR3 DNA is TGTGCCAGCAGTTGGGCAGAATCCTACGAGCAGTACTTC.

This clonotype was seen once. This chain joins TRBV5-1 and TRBJ1-2, with no clear D. V dropped 2 bases and J dropped 5 bases, with 10 bases sitting between them. Germline CDR1 SGHRS, CDR2 YFSETQ. This CDR3 is built from 13 residues. The CDR3 sequence: CASSFRDEYGYTF. The CDR3 region has the DNA TGCGCCAGCAGCTTTAGGGATGAGTATGGCTACACCTTC. The full variable domain, completed using reference TRBV5-1 and TRBJ1-2, is KAGVTQTPRYLIKTRGQQVTLSCSPISGHRSVSWYQQTPGQGLQFLFEYFSETQRNKGNFPGRFSGRQFSNSRSEMNVSTLELGDSALYLCASSFRDEYGYTFGSGTRLTVV.

The sample holds a few counts of this clonotype. This sequence joins TRBV7-9 and TRBJ2-1, with D tentatively TRBD1 (9 bases). The CDR3 loop spans 17 amino acids. Germline V gives CDR1 SEHNR, CDR2 FQNEAQ (reference sequence). Trimming left V 4 bases short and J 4 bases short, with 20 bases between. CDR3 residues: CASSSGGTGTGYNEQFF. The CDR3 region has the DNA TGTGCCAGCAGCTCGGGGGGGACCGGGACAGGGTACAATGAGCAGTTCTTC.

The chain recombines TRBV10-3 with TRBJ1-5; 7 bases agree with TRBD1. This CDR3 contains 17 residues. With V trimmed by 2 bases and J by 2 bases, 9 bases remained unmatched. Germline V gene sequence: CDR1 ENHRY, CDR2 SYGVKD. CDR3 coding DNA: TGTGCCATCAGTGAGGCGTTGGACAGGTCTGGCAATCAGCCCCAGCATTTT. Its translation is CAISEALDRSGNQPQHF.

The V gene is TRBV27, the J gene TRBJ2-7; 11 bases match TRBD1. Unmatched junction bases numbered 2, after V lost 5 bases and J lost 2 bases. The CDR3 has 14 residues. Germline V gene sequence: CDR1 MNHEY, CDR2 SMNVEV (reference sequence). The CDR3 here is CASSKGQGAYEQYF. The CDR3 nucleotides are TGTGCCAGCAGTAAGGGACAGGGGGCCTACGAGCAGTACTTC.

This chain uses TRBV4-2 with TRBJ2-6; no firm D call. This CDR3 contains 19 residues. The V and J ends lost 4 bases and 0 bases respectively, with 19 bases between them. Germline assignment: CDR1 LGHNA and CDR2 YNFKEQ. This CDR3 reads CASSPRPPWRPSGANVLTF. The CDR3 DNA follows: TGTGCCAGCAGCCCCAGGCCCCCCTGGCGACCCTCTGGGGCCAACGTCCTGACTTTC.

This chain links TRBV10-3 with TRBJ1-1; D call uncertain. V was cut by 0 bases and J by 3 bases, with 8 bases left in between. The CDR3 length is 14 residues. CDR1 is ENHRY, CDR2 SYGVKD, per germline. CDR3 bases: TGTGCCATCAGTGAGTCCCCTCATTACACTGAAGCTTTCTTT. It specifies CAISESPHYTEAFF.

This clonotype has more than one count but fewer than ten. The chain carries TRBV12-3 or TRBV12-4 and TRBJ2-3; 9 bases line up with TRBD2. V lost 7 bases, J lost 1 base, and 6 bases stayed unmatched. The CDR3 consists of 15 residues. CDR3 DNA sequence: TGTGCCAGCACGGCCGCTAGCGGGGGCACAGATACGCAGTATTTT. Translating it yields CASTAASGGTDTQYF.

V usage is TRBV6-2 or TRBV6-3 and J usage is TRBJ1-2, with a weak D call TRBD1 (5 bases). Germline-derived CDR1 and CDR2 are MNHEY and SVGEGT. Trimming removed 8 bases from V and 1 base from J, with 14 bases in between. This CDR3 has 14 residues. CDR3 loop: CASSSRDGNYGYTF. CDR3 coding DNA: TGTGCCAGCTCATCACGGGACGGTAACTATGGCTACACCTTC.

This clonotype has more than one count but fewer than ten. V and J are TRBV12-5 and TRBJ2-1, with 7 nucleotides matching TRBD2. Per the germline V gene, CDR1 is LGHNT and CDR2 is FRNRAP. The V and J ends lost 5 bases and 3 bases, in that order; junction bases with no gene match: 13. The CDR3 runs to 17 residues. In DNA form, the CDR3 reads TGTGCTAGTGGTCCCACCCGCGGGAGTAGGGGCTACAATGAGCAGTTCTTC. Translated: CASGPTRGSRGYNEQFF.

This clonotype was counted between two and nine times. V usage is TRBV7-9 and J usage is TRBJ1-5, with unresolved D. Trimming pared 1 base from V and 9 bases from J, leaving 7 bases between. The V gene's germline CDR1 is SEHNR and CDR2 FQNEAQ (reference sequence). There are 12 residues in the CDR3. Here the CDR3 reads CASSLESRPQHF. The CDR3 nucleotides are TGTGCCAGCAGCTTAGAGTCGCGGCCCCAGCATTTT.

This clonotype was observed at least ten times. The CDR3 here is CASSTADRRAEAFF. The CDR3 coding sequence is TGCGCCAGCAGCACAGCTGACAGGAGGGCTGAAGCTTTCTTT. The chain couples TRBV5-1 to TRBJ1-1; weak D call: TRBD1 (6 bases). CDR1 is SGHRS, CDR2 YFSETQ, per germline. The CDR3 is made up of 14 amino acids. V was clipped by 4 bases and J by 6 bases, with 16 bases between them.

This clonotype was picked up a small number of times. The chain uses TRBV6-2 or TRBV6-3 and TRBJ2-7; tentative D call: TRBD2 (6 bases). The CDR3 contains 15 residues. V was clipped by 2 bases and J by 4 bases, with 15 bases between them. CDR1 MNHEY and CDR2 SVGEGT come from the germline V gene. The CDR3 coding sequence is TGTGCCAGCAGTTACAGGGGACTCAGGAAGTACGAGCAGTACGTC. As protein: CASSYRGLRKYEQYV.

V and J are TRBV7-2 and TRBJ1-4; tentatively, D is TRBD1 (6 bases). V shed 6 bases and J shed 8 bases, with 19 bases lying between them. This CDR3 has 15 residues. Germline loops: CDR1 SGHTA, CDR2 FQGNSA. As DNA, the CDR3 is TGTGCCAGCAGAGCCAAGGGGGGACTTTCGGAAAAACTGTTTTTT. The encoded protein is CASRAKGGLSEKLFF. Full variable domain (missing parts from reference TRBV7-2 and TRBJ1-4): GAGVSQSPSNKVTEKGKDVELRCDPISGHTALYWYRQSLGQGLEFLIYFQGNSAPDKSGLPSDRFSAERTGGSVSTLTIQRTQQEDSAVYLCASRAKGGLSEKLFFGSGTQLSVL.

This clonotype was counted a few times. The chain uses TRBV28 and TRBJ2-1; possible D gene TRBD2, 5 bases. CDR3 length: 15 amino acids. With 5 bases removed from V and 0 bases from J, the gap between germline ends came to 11 bases. The germline V gene encodes CDR1 MDHEN and CDR2 SYDVKM. The CDR3 DNA is TGTGCCAGCAGTGTGGACTCAAGCTCCTACAATGAGCAGTTCTTC. Its translation: CASSVDSSSYNEQFF.

As DNA, the CDR3 is TGTGCCAGCAGCGTGCTAGCGGGAGGGGGTAATGAGCAGTTCTTC. Encoded protein: CASSVLAGGGNEQFF. The V call is TRBV9, the J call TRBJ2-1, with 12 bases identical to TRBD2. The J segment lost 7 bases and the V segment lost 2 bases, leaving 4 bases of the junction unmatched. The CDR3 runs to 15 residues. The V gene's germline CDR1 is SGDLS and CDR2 YYNGEE.

In this sample, this clonotype turned up many times. Written as DNA, the CDR3 is TGTGCCAGCAGCTTAAGCCGGGATGCCACCGGGGAGCTGTTTTTT. It translates to CASSLSRDATGELFF. The rearrangement joins TRBV7-3 to TRBJ2-2, with D maybe TRBD2 (5 bases). Germline V gives CDR1 SGHTA, CDR2 FQGTGA. V was cut by 1 base and J by 4 bases, with 10 bases left in between. The CDR3 totals 15 residues.

This clonotype has a handful of counts. The genes are TRBV5-1 and TRBJ2-7; D ambiguous. Germline CDR1 reads SGHRS; CDR2 reads YFSETQ. The CDR3 has 15 amino acids. Trimming left V 0 bases short and J 0 bases short, with 10 bases between. CDR3 region: CASSLAAASSYEQYF. The CDR3 region has the DNA TGCGCCAGCAGCTTGGCGGCGGCGAGCTCCTACGAGCAGTACTTC.

This clonotype appeared a few times. The gene calls are TRBV21-1 and TRBJ2-6; the table calls TRBD1, which could not be checked here. TRBV21-1 is a listed pseudogene. The CDR3 covers 17 residues. This CDR3 is CASSKVRGASGANVLTF. For the CDR3, the DNA is TGTGCCAGCAGCAAAGTTCGGGGGGCAAGCGGGGCCAACGTCCTGACTTTC.

This chain links TRBV28 with TRBJ2-7; possibly TRBD1 for D (6 bases). The CDR3 extends over 14 amino acids. CDR1 is MDHEN and CDR2 is SYDVKM in the germline V gene. V lost 7 bases to trimming and J lost 4 bases, with 17 bases between them. The CDR3 is CASTEARGRYEQYV. For the CDR3, the DNA is TGTGCCAGCACGGAAGCCAGGGGCCGGTACGAGCAGTACGTC.

This clonotype was observed a handful of times. The chain couples TRBV6-2 or TRBV6-3 to TRBJ2-7; D call uncertain. CDR1 is MNHEY, CDR2 SVGEGT, per germline. This CDR3 comprises 16 residues. The ends were cut back, 2 bases at V and 0 bases at J, with 14 bases in the middle. The CDR3 loop is CASSYGLSTSSYEQYF. CDR3 bases: TGTGCCAGCAGTTACGGGCTCTCTACAAGCTCCTACGAGCAGTACTTC.

The sample holds a few counts of this clonotype. The rearrangement joins TRBV19 to TRBJ2-2, with a weak D call TRBD1 (5 bases). Germline V gene lookup returns CDR1 LNHDA and CDR2 SQIVND (reference sequence). V shed 5 bases and J shed 7 bases, with 11 bases lying between them. CDR3 size: 13 residues. The CDR3: CASSFRVIGELFF. The DNA for the CDR3 is TGTGCCAGTAGTTTCAGGGTAATCGGGGAGCTGTTTTTT.

This chain links TRBV27 with TRBJ1-5; a weak D match, TRBD1 (5 bases). The CDR3 runs to 17 residues. Germline lookup yields CDR1 MNHEY and CDR2 SMNVEV (reference sequence). V was shortened by 2 bases and J by 0 bases, with 14 bases between the two germline ends. CDR3: CASSLLGPGSSNQPQHF. DNA for the CDR3: TGTGCCAGCAGTTTACTGGGACCGGGATCTAGCAATCAGCCCCAGCATTTT.

This clonotype was counted a few times. V usage is TRBV5-1 and J usage is TRBJ2-4; D is possibly TRBD1 (6 bases). The germline V and J ends were trimmed by 2 bases and 7 bases, with 16 bases remaining between them. The CDR3 loop spans 15 amino acids. Germline assignment: CDR1 SGHRS and CDR2 YFSETQ. The chain's CDR3 is CASSFRGETGNIQYF. CDR3 in DNA: TGCGCCAGCAGCTTTAGAGGAGAAACAGGGAACATTCAGTACTTC.

This clonotype appeared many times. The chain is built from TRBV27 and TRBJ2-1; 8 nucleotides match TRBD1. This CDR3 spans 12 amino acids. CDR1 is MNHEY, CDR2 SMNVEV, per germline (reference sequence). Trimming cost V 9 bases and J 4 bases; bases outside gene matches: 2. The CDR3 protein is CASTGGYNEQFF. Written as DNA, the CDR3 is TGTGCCAGTACAGGGGGATACAATGAGCAGTTCTTC.

This clonotype was detected only once. This may be a read error: a much more frequent sequence differs by one nucleotide. The rearrangement links TRBV20-1 to TRBJ2-7, with D maybe TRBD2 (8 bases). The germline CDR1 and CDR2 sequences are DFQATT and SNEGSKA (reference sequence). The CDR3 has 12 residues. CDR3 amino acids: CRSGRGGYEKYF. The CDR3 DNA reads as TGCAGAAGCGGGAGAGGGGGCTACGAGAAGTACTTC.